These 14 T cell receptor beta chains were all obtained from the same sample, sequenced in a study of blood T cell repertoires in COVID-19. Repertoires were generated with immunoSEQ multiplex PCR, while TCRdb's copy carries only in-frame clones and drops some. The repertoire includes fewer than 350,000 clones, roughly 87% of them detected once, and roughly a tenth sits in the top ten. What was sequenced was peripheral blood. These receptors all stem from a young man with COVID-19, enrolled during active disease.

The rearrangement links TRBV6-5 to TRBJ2-1; 10 nucleotides match TRBD1. Germline assignment: CDR1 MNHEY and CDR2 SVGAGI. After removal of 8 bases from V and 8 bases from J, the junction contained 9 bases not matched to a gene. CDR3 length equals 14 residues. This CDR3 reads CASRRDRGEYEQFF. The CDR3, as DNA: TGTGCCAGCCGTCGGGACAGGGGAGAGTATGAGCAGTTCTTC.

A single count supports this clone. The chain has TRBV28 and TRBJ2-2, with 8 bases lining up with TRBD1. Germline trimming cut 2 bases from V and 1 base from J; bases unmatched to any gene: 6. The length of the CDR3 is 17 residues. Germline CDR1 reads MDHEN; CDR2 reads SYDVKM. CDR3 region: CASSLGGQEGNTGELFF. Here the CDR3 DNA reads TGTGCCAGCAGTTTAGGGGGACAGGAAGGGAACACCGGGGAGCTGTTTTTT.

The CDR3 DNA follows: TGTGCCAGCAGTTACAACTCCGGGTCAAACTATGGCTACACCTTC. Its translation: CASSYNSGSNYGYTF. This sequence joins TRBV6-2 or TRBV6-3 and TRBJ1-2; no clear D gene. CDR1 and CDR2 (germline): MNHEY, SVGEGT. V was trimmed by 2 bases and J by 2 bases, leaving 12 bases between them. The CDR3 spans 15 residues.

The rearrangement links TRBV4-3 to TRBJ1-2, with D possibly being TRBD1 (6 bases). The CDR3 totals 15 residues. V lost 2 bases to trimming and J lost 0 bases, with 10 bases between them. Germline V gene data show CDR1 as LGHNA and CDR2 as YSLEER. As DNA, the CDR3 is TGCGCCAGCAGCCAAACAGGGAGTACTAACTATGGCTACACCTTC. Protein: CASSQTGSTNYGYTF.

This chain uses TRBV5-1 with TRBJ2-7; TRBD2 matches at 10 bases. Germline CDR1 reads SGHRS; CDR2 reads YFSETQ. Trimming at V came to 5 bases and at J to 3 bases, leaving 11 bases not matched to a gene. The CDR3 covers 16 residues. CDR3 nucleotide sequence: TGCGCCAGCAGGCCCGGGACTAGCGCCAAGGGCTACGAGCAGTACTTC. Translation: CASRPGTSAKGYEQYF.

This chain links TRBV7-2 with TRBJ1-1; TRBD1 aligns across 8 bases. The trim removed 6 bases at V and 3 bases at J, leaving 9 bases unmatched. The CDR3 has 15 amino acids. The germline CDR1 and CDR2 sequences are SGHTA and FQGNSA. DNA for the CDR3: TGTGCCAGCAGTCAAAACCGACAGGGGTACACTGAAGCTTTCTTT. Translated: CASSQNRQGYTEAFF.

Worth noting for this clone: The sample carries other DNA sequences with the same CDR3. The rearrangement links TRBV6-5 to TRBJ2-7; 8 bases are shared with TRBD1. Trimming cost V 6 bases and J 2 bases; bases outside gene matches: 3. The CDR3 spans 13 residues. Germline V lookup: CDR1 MNHEY, CDR2 SVGAGI. The DNA of the CDR3 is TGTGCCAGCAGCTTGGACAGGGCCTACGAGCAGTACTTC. As protein: CASSLDRAYEQYF.

The chain is built from TRBV5-1 and TRBJ1-4; D gene ambiguous. Looked up from germline, CDR1 is SGHRS and CDR2 is YFSETQ. The CDR3 contains 14 residues. V was shortened by 0 bases and J by 2 bases, with 5 bases between the two germline ends. DNA of the CDR3: TGCGCCAGCAGCTTGGTCAGTACTAATGAAAAACTGTTTTTT. Amino acids: CASSLVSTNEKLFF.

The chain is built from TRBV4-1 and TRBJ1-4; 8 bases are shared with TRBD1. V shed 2 bases and J 5 bases; nucleotides not matched to a gene: 13. The CDR3 sequence is 18 residues long. CDR1 and CDR2 from the germline V gene are MGHRA and YSYEKL. The CDR3 sequence is CASSQNAWRTGRNEKLFF. For the CDR3, the DNA is TGCGCCAGCAGCCAAAACGCTTGGCGGACAGGGCGGAATGAAAAACTGTTTTTT.

The V call is TRBV28, the J call TRBJ2-7; D is perhaps TRBD1 (6 bases). The CDR3 runs to 16 residues. Germline CDR1 MDHEN, CDR2 SYDVKM. The germline V and J ends were trimmed by 2 bases and 0 bases, with 14 bases remaining between them. This CDR3 reads CASSLGGGTSSYEQYF. In DNA, the CDR3 is TGTGCCAGCAGTTTAGGGGGTGGGACATCCTCCTACGAGCAGTACTTC.

V is TRBV14 and J is TRBJ1-2, with D possibly being TRBD1 (6 bases). The CDR3 has 15 amino acids. The ends were cut back, 4 bases at V and 4 bases at J, with 16 bases in the middle. The germline V gene has CDR1 SGHDN and CDR2 FVKESK. CDR3 in amino acids: CASSPRLTGIYGYTF. The CDR3, as DNA: TGTGCCAGCAGCCCCCGCCTTACAGGGATCTATGGCTACACCTTC.

Concerning this clone itself: A much more abundant neighbour one base away suggests this may be a read error. The V and J genes are TRBV7-2 and TRBJ2-7; 9 nucleotides align to TRBD1. CDR1 is SGHTA, CDR2 FQGNSA, per germline. The junction had 5 bases not matched to a gene; V was cut back by 5 bases and J by 0 bases. The CDR3 covers 15 residues. The CDR3 DNA reads TGTGCCAGCAGCCAAGGGACAGGGAGCTCCTACGAGCAGTACTTC. Protein product: CASSQGTGSSYEQYF.

This sequence joins TRBV9 and TRBJ2-1; 7 bases line up with TRBD1. This CDR3 is 12 amino acids long. Germline V lookup: CDR1 SGDLS, CDR2 YYNGEE. The V segment lost 3 bases and the J segment 7 bases; nucleotides outside the gene matches: 1. The chain's CDR3 is CASSETGNEQFF. The CDR3, as DNA: TGTGCCAGCAGCGAGACAGGGAATGAGCAGTTCTTC.

The rearrangement uses TRBV7-6 and TRBJ1-1; 7 bases are a match to TRBD1. The CDR3 spans 17 residues. CDR1 SGHVS and CDR2 FNYEAQ come from the germline V gene. V shed 5 bases, J shed 1 base, and the junction held 13 bases outside the gene matches. Written as DNA, the CDR3 is TGTGCCAGCAGCCTTCACGGTGAGGGGGCTGAGAACACTGAAGCTTTCTTT. This codes for CASSLHGEGAENTEAFF.